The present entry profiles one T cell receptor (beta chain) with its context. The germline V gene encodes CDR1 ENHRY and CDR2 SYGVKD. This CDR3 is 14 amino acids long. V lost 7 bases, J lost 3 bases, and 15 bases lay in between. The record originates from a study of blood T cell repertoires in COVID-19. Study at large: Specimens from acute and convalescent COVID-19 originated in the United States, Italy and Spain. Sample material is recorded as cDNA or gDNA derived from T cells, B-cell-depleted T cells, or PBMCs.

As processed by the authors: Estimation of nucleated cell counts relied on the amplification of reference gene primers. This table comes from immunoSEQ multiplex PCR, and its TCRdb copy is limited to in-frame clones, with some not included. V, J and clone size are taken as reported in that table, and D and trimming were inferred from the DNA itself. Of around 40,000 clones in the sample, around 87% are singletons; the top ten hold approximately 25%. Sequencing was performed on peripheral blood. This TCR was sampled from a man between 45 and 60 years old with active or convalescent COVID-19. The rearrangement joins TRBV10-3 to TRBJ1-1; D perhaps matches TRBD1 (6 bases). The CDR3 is CAITRNSGDTEAFF. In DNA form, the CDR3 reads TGTGCCATCACGCGAAATTCAGGGGACACTGAAGCTTTCTTT.